This entry concerns a single TCR beta chain. Its antigen is still unknown. These data come from a study of early T cells in non-severe SARS-CoV-2 infection. Study information: Sequencing input comprised bulk RNA from unsorted whole blood; chain pairing was not available.

Germline CDR1 and CDR2: SGHRS and YFSETQ. The CDR3 is 15 residues long. V dropped 4 bases and J dropped 7; count of bases not matched to a gene: 11. Study results and limitations: Comparison of clonotypes with VDJdb favored anti-spike CD8 responses while missing private and CD4 specificities.

cDNA molecules, individually, were tagged with unique molecular identifiers. TCRdb analysed the 5' RACE reads with MiXCR anew, one entry per CDR3 protein. The sample holds over 50,000 distinct CDR3 sequences, 8% to 10% seen once. Sequencing was performed on whole blood. The clonotype comes from an adult who was a healthcare worker with PCR-confirmed SARS-CoV-2 infection or an uninfected control (not recorded which). This rearrangement joins TRBV5-1 to TRBJ2-3; 8 bases align to TRBD1. Here the CDR3 reads CASSDVQGASYTQYF. The CDR3 DNA reads TGCGCCAGCAGCGATGTCCAGGGGGCCTCGTATACGCAGTATTTT.